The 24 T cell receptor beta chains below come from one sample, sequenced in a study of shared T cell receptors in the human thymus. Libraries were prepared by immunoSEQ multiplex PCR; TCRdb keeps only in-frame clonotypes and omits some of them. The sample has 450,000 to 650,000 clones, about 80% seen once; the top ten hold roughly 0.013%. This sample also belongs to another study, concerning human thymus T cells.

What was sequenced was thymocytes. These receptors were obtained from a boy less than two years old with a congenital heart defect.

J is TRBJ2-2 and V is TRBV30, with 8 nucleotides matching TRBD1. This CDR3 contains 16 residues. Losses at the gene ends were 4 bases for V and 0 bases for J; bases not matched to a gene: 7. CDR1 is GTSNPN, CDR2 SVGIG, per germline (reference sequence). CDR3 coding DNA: TGTGCCTGGACAAAAACGGACAGGGCGAACACCGGGGAGCTGTTTTTT. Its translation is CAWTKTDRANTGELFF.

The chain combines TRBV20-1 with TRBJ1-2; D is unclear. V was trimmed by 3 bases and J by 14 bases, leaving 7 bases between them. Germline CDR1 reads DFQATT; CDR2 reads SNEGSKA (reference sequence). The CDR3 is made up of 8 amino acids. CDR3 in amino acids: CSASPRTF. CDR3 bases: TGCAGTGCTAGCCCCCGTACCTTC.

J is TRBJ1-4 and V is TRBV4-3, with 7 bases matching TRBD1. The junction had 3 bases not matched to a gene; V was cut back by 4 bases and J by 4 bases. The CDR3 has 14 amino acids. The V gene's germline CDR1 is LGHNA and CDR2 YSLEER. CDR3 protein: CASSPGQYNEKLFF. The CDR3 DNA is TGCGCCAGCAGCCCGGGACAGTATAATGAAAAACTGTTTTTT.

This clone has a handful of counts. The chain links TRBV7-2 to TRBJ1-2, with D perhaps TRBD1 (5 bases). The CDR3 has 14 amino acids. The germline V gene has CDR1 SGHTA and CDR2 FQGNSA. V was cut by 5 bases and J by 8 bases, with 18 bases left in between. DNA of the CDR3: TGTGCCAGCAGCCGGGACTTCAGGGTATGGGGCTACACCTTC. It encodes CASSRDFRVWGYTF.

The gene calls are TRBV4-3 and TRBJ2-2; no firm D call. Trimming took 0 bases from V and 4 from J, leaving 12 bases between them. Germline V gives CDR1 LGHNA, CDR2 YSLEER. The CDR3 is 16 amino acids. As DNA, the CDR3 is TGCGCCAGCAGCCAAGAATTCCCTCCGGGCACCGGGGAGCTGTTTTTT. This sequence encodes CASSQEFPPGTGELFF.

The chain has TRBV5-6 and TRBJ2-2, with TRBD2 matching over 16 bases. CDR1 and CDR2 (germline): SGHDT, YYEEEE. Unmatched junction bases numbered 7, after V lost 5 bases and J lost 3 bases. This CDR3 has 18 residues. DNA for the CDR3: TGTGCCAGCAGTTGGGGACTAGCGGGAGGGATGGACACCGGGGAGCTGTTTTTT. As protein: CASSWGLAGGMDTGELFF. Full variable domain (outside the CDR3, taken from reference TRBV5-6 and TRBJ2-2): DAGVTQSPTHLIKTRGQQVTLRCSPKSGHDTVSWYQQALGQGPQFIFQYYEEEERQRGNFPDRFSGHQFPNYSSELNVNALLLGDSALYLCASSWGLAGGMDTGELFFGEGSRLTVL.

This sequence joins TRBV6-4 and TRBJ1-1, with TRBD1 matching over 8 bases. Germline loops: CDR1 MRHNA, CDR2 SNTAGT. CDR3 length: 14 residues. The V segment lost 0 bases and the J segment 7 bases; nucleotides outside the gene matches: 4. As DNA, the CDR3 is TGTGCCAGCAGTGACTCCTCCGGGACAGGTGAAGCTTTCTTT. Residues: CASSDSSGTGEAFF.

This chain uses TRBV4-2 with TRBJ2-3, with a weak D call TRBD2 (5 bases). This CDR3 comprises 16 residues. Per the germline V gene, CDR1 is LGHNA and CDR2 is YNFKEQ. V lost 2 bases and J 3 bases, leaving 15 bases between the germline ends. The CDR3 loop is CASSQPKEVRTDTQYF. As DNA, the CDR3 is TGTGCCAGCAGCCAACCTAAGGAGGTTAGGACAGATACGCAGTATTTT.

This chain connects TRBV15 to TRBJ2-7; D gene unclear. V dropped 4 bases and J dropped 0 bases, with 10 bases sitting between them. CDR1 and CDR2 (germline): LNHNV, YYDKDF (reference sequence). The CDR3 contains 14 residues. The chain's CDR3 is CATSTSGPSYEQYF. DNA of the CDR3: TGTGCCACCAGCACCTCGGGTCCCTCCTACGAGCAGTACTTC.

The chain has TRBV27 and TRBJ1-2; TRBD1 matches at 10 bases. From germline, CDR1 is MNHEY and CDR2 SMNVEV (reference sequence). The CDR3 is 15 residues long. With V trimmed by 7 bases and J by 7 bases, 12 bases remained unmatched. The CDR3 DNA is TGTGCCAGCATGAAACCGGGACAGGGGTTCGTTGGCTACACCTTC. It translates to CASMKPGQGFVGYTF.

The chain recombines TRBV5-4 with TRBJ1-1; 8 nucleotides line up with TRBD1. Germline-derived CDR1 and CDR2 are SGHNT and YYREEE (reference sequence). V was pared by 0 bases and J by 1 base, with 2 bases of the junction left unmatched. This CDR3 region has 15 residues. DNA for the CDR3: TGTGCCAGCAGCTTGGCCACAGGGGGGAACACTGAAGCTTTCTTT. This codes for CASSLATGGNTEAFF.

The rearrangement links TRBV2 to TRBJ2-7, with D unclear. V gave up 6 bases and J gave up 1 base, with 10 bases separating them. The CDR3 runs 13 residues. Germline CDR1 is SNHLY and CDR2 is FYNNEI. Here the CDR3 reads CASRRLPSYEQYF. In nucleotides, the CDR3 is TGTGCCAGCAGGCGACTTCCTTCCTACGAGCAGTACTTC.

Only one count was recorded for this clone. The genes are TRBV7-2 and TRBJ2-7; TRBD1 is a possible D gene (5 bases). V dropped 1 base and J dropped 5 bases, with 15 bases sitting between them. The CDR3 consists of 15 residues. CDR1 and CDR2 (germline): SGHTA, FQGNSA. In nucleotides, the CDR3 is TGTGCCAGCAGCTTAGGGCTAACACAGGTCCACGAGCAGTACTTC. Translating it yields CASSLGLTQVHEQYF.

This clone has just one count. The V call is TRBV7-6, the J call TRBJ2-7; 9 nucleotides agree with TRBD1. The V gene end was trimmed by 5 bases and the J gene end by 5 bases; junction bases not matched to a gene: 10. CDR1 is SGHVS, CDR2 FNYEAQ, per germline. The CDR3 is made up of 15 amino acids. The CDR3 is CASSRFDRGIHEQYF. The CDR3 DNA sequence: TGTGCCAGCAGCCGATTCGACAGGGGGATCCACGAGCAGTACTTC.

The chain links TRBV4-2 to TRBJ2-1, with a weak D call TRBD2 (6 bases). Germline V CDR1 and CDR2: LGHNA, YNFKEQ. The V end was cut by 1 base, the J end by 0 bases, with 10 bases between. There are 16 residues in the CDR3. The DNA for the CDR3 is TGTGCCAGCAGCCAAGGGGAGACTAGCTCCTACAATGAGCAGTTCTTC. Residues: CASSQGETSSYNEQFF.

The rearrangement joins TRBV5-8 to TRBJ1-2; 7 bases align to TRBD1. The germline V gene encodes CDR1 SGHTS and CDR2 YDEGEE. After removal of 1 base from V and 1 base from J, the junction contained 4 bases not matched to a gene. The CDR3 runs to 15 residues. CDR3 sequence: CASSLSRQGNYGYTF. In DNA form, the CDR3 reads TGTGCCAGCAGCTTGAGCAGACAGGGTAACTATGGCTACACCTTC.

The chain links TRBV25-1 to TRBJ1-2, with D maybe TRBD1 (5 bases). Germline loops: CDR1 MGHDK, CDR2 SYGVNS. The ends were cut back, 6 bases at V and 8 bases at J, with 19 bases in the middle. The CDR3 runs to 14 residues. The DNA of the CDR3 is TGTGCCAGCAGGGGGACTGCCACGGTGGAGGGCTACACCTTC. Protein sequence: CASRGTATVEGYTF.

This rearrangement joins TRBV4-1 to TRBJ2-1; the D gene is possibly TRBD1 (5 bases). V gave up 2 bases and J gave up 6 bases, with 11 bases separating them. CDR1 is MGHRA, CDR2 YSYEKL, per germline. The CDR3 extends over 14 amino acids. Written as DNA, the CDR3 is TGCGCCAGCAGCCAAAGACCGCAGGGCAATGAGCAGTTCTTC. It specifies CASSQRPQGNEQFF.

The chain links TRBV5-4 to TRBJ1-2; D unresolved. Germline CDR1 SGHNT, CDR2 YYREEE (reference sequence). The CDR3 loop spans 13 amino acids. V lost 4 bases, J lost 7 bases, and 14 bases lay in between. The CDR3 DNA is TGTGCCAGCAGCCTGCGGGGTAGCCGTGGCTACACCTTC. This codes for CASSLRGSRGYTF.

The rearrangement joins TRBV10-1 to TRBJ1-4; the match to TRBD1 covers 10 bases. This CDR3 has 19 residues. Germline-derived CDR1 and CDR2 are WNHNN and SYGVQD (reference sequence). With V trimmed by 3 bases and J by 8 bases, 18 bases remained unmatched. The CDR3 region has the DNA TGCGCCAGCAGTGAATATTCCCGGGACAGGGGTCAGGGCGAAGAAAAACTGTTTTTT. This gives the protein CASSEYSRDRGQGEEKLFF.

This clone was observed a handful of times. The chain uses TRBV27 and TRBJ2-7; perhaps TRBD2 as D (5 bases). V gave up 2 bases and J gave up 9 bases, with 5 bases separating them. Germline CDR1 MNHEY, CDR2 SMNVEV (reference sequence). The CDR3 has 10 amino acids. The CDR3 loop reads CASSLSGQYF. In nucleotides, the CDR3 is TGTGCCAGCAGTTTAAGCGGGCAGTACTTC.

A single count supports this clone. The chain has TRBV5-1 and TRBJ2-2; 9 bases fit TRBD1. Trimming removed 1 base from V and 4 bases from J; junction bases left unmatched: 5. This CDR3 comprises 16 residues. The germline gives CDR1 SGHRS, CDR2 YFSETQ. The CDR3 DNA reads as TGCGCCAGCAGCTTGACGACAGGGGGTTGCACCGGGGAGCTGTTTTTT. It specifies CASSLTTGGCTGELFF.

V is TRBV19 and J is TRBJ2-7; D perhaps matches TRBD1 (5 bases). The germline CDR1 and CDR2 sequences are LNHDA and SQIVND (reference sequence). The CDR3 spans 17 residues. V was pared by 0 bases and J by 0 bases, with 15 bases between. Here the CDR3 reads CASSIDRAQGDSYEQYF. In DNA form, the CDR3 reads TGTGCCAGTAGTATAGATCGTGCTCAGGGCGACTCCTACGAGCAGTACTTC.

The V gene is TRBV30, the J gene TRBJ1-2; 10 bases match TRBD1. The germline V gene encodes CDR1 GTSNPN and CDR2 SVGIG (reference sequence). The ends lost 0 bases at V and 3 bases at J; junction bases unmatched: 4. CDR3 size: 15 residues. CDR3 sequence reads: CAWSVGTGADYGYTF. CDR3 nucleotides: TGTGCCTGGAGTGTCGGGACAGGGGCGGACTATGGCTACACCTTC.